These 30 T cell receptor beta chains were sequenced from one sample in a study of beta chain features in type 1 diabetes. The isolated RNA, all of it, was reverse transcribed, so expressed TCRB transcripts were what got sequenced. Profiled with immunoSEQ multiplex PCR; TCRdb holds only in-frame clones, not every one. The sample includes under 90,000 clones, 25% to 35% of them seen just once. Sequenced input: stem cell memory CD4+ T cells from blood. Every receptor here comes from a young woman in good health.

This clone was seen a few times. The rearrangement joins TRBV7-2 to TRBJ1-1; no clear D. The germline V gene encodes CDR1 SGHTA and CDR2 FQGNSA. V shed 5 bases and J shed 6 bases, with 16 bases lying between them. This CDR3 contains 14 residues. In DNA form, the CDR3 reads TGTGCCAGCAGCACCGCTGAAAGGAGCGCTGAAGCTTTCTTT. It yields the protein CASSTAERSAEAFF.

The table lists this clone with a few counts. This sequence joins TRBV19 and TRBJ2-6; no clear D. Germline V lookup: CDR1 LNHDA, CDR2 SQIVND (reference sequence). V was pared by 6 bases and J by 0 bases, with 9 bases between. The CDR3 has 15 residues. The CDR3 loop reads CASRARPSGANVLTF. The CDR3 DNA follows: TGTGCCAGTAGGGCCAGGCCCTCTGGGGCCAACGTCCTGACTTTC.

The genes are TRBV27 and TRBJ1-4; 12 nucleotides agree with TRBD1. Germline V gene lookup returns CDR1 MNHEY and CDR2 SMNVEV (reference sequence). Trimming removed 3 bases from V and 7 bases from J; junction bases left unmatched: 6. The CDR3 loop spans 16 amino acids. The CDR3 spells CASSLAGDRGPEKLFF. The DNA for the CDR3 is TGTGCCAGCAGTTTGGCCGGGGACAGGGGGCCTGAAAAACTGTTTTTT.

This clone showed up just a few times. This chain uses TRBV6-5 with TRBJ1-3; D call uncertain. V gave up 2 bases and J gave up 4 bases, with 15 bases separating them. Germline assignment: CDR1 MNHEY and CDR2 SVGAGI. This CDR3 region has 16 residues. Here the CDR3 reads CASSYLTNPRGNTIYF. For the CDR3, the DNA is TGTGCCAGCAGTTACCTCACCAACCCGAGAGGAAACACCATATATTTT.

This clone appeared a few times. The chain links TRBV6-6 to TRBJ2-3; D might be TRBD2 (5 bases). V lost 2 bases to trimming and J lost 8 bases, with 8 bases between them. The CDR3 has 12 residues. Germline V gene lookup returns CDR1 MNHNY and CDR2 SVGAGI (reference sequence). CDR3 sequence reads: CASSYGEGTQYF. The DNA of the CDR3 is TGTGCCAGCAGTTACGGCGAGGGTACGCAGTATTTT.

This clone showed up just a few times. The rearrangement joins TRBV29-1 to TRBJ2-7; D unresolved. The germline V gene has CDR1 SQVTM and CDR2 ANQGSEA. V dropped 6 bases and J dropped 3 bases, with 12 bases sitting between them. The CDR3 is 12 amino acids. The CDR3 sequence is CSVTTANYEQYF. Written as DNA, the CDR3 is TGCAGCGTGACCACAGCCAACTACGAGCAGTACTTC.

The CDR3 DNA follows: TGTGCCAGCAGTTCAAGGACTAGCGGGTACAATGAGCAGTTCTTC. Translating gives CASSSRTSGYNEQFF. The chain combines TRBV6-1 with TRBJ2-1; 11 nucleotides agree with TRBD2. Germline CDR1 and CDR2: MNHNS and SASEGT. This CDR3 contains 15 residues. V lost 5 bases and J lost 4; bases outside the gene matches: 4.

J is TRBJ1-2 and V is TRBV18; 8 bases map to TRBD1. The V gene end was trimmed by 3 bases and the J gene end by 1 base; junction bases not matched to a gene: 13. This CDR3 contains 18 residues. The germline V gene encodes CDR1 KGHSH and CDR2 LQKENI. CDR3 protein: CASSPGTGSAGGNYGYTF. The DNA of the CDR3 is TGTGCCAGCTCACCCGGGACAGGATCCGCTGGGGGTAACTATGGCTACACCTTC.

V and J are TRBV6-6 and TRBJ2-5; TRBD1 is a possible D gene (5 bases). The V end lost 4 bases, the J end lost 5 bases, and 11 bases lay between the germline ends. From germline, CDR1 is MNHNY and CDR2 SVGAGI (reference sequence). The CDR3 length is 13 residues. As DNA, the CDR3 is TGTGCCAGCAGTTGGAGACAGTACGAGACCCAGTACTTC. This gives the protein CASSWRQYETQYF.

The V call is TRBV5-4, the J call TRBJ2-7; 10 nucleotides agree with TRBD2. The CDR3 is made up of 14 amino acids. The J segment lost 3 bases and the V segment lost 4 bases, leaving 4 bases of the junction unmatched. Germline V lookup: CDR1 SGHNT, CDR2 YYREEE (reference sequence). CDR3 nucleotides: TGTGCCAGCAGCCCCGGGACTAGCGTCTACGAGCAGTACTTC. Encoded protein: CASSPGTSVYEQYF.

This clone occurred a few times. Here the CDR3 DNA reads TGTGCCAGCAGCTTAGTAGAGGTGGGCGAGCAGTACTTC. This sequence encodes CASSLVEVGEQYF. This chain links TRBV7-9 with TRBJ2-7, with D uncertain. Trimming stripped 1 base from V and 6 bases from J, with 10 bases between. The CDR3 runs to 13 residues. Looked up from germline, CDR1 is SEHNR and CDR2 is FQNEAQ (reference sequence).

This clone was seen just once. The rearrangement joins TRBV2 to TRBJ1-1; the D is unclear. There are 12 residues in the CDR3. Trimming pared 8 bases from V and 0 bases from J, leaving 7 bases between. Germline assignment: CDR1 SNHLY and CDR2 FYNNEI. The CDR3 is CASGPLNTEAFF. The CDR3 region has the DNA TGTGCCAGCGGGCCCCTGAACACTGAAGCTTTCTTT.

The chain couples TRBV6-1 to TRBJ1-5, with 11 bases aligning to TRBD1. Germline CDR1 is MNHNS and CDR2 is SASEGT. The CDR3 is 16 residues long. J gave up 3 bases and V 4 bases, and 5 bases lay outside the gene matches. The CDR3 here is CASSGGDRGANQPQHF. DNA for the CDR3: TGTGCCAGCAGTGGGGGGGACAGGGGGGCCAATCAGCCCCAGCATTTT.

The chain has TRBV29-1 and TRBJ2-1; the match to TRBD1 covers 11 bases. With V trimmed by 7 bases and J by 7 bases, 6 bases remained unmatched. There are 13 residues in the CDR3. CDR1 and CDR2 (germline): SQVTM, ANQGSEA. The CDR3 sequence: CSAGQGAKNEQFF. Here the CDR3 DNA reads TGCAGCGCAGGACAGGGGGCAAAAAATGAGCAGTTCTTC.

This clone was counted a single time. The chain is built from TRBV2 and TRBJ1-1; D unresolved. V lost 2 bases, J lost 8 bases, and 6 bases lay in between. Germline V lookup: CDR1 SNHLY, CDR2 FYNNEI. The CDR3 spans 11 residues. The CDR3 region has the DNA TGTGCCAGCAGTGAATTCCAGGAAGCTTTCTTT. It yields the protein CASSEFQEAFF. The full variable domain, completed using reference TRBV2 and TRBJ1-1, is EPEVTQTPSHQVTQMGQEVILRCVPISNHLYFYWYRQILGQKVEFLVSFYNNEISEKSEIFDDQFSVERPDGSNFTLKIRSTKLEDSAMYFCASSEFQEAFFGQGTRLTVV.

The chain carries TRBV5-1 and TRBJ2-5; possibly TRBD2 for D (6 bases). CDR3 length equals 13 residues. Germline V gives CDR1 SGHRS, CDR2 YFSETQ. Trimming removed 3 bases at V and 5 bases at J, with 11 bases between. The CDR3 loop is CASSSGGMETQYF. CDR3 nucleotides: TGCGCCAGCAGCTCCGGAGGGATGGAGACCCAGTACTTC.

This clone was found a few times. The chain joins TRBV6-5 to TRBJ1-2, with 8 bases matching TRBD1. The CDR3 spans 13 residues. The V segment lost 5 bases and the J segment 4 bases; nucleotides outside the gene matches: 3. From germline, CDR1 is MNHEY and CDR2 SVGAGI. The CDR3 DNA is TGTGCCAGCAGTCGACAGGGGAGCTATGGCTACACCTTC. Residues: CASSRQGSYGYTF.

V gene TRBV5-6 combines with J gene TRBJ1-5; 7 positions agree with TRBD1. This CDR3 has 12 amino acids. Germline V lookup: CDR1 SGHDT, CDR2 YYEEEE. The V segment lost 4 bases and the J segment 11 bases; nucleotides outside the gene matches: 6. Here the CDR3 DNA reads TGTGCCAGCAGCCGTCCAGGGGGAACCCAGCATTTT. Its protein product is CASSRPGGTQHF.

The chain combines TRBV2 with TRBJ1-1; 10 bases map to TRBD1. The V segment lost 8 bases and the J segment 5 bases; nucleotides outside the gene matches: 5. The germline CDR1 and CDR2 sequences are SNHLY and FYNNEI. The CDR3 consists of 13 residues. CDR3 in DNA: TGTGCCAGCGAGGGACAGGGGAGGACTGAAGCTTTCTTT. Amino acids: CASEGQGRTEAFF.

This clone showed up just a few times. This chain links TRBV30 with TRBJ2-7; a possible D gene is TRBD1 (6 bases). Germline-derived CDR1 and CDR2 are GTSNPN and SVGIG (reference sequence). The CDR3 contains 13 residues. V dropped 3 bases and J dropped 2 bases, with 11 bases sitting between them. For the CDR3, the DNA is TGTGCCTGGAGCCGGGACACCCCCTACGAGCAGTACTTC. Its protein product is CAWSRDTPYEQYF.

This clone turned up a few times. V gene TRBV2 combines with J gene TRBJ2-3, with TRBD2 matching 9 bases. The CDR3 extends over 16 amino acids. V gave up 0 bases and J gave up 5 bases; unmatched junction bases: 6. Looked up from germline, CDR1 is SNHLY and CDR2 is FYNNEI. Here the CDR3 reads CASSEALLLAGDTQYF. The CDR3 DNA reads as TGTGCCAGCAGTGAAGCGCTTCTACTAGCGGGAGATACGCAGTATTTT.

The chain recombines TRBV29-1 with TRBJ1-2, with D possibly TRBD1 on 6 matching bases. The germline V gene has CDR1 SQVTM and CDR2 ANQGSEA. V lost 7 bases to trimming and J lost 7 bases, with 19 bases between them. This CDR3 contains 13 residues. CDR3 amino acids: CSGGRGRGFGYTF. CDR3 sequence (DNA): TGCAGCGGCGGACGGGGCAGGGGATTTGGCTACACCTTC.

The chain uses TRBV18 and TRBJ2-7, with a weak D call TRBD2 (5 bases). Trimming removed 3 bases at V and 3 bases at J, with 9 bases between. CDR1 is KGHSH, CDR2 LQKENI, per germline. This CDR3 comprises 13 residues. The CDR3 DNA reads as TGTGCCAGCTCACCCGGGATCGACTACGAGCAGTACTTC. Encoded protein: CASSPGIDYEQYF.

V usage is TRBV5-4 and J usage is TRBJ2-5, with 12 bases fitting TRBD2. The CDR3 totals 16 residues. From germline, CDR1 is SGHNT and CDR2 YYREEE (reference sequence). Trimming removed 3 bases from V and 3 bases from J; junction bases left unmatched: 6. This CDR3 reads CASSSGLAGFEETQYF. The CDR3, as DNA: TGTGCCAGCAGCTCAGGACTAGCGGGATTCGAAGAGACCCAGTACTTC.

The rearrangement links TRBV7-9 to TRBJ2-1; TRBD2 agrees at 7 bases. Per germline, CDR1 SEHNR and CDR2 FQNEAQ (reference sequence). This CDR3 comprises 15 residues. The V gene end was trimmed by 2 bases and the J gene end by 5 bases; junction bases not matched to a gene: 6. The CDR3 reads CASSLMSGGDNEQFF. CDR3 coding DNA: TGTGCCAGCAGCTTAATGTCGGGAGGAGACAATGAGCAGTTCTTC. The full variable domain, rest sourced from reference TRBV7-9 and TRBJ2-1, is DTGVSQNPRHKITKRGQNVTFRCDPISEHNRLYWYRQTLGQGPEFLTYFQNEAQLEKSRLLSDRFSAERPKGSFSTLEIQRTEQGDSAMYLCASSLMSGGDNEQFFGPGTRLTVL.

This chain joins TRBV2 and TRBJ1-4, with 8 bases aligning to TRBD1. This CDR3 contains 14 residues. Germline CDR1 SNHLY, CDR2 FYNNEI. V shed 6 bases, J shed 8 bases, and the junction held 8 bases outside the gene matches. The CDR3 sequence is CASSGQGPKEKLFF. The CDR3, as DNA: TGTGCCAGCAGCGGACAGGGACCGAAAGAAAAACTGTTTTTT.

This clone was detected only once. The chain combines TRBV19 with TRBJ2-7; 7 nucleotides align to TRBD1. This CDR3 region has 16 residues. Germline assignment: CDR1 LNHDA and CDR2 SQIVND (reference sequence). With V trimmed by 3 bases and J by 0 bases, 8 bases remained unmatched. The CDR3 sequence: CASSIVTGMFSYEQYF. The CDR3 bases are TGTGCCAGTAGTATTGTGACAGGGATGTTCTCCTACGAGCAGTACTTC.

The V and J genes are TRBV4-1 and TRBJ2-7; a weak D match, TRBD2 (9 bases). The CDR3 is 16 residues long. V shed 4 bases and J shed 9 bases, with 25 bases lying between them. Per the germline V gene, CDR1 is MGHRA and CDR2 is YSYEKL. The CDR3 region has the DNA TGCGCCAGCAGCCCAGGGGGCCTCTGGACTAGCGAAGGGCAGTACTTC. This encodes CASSPGGLWTSEGQYF.

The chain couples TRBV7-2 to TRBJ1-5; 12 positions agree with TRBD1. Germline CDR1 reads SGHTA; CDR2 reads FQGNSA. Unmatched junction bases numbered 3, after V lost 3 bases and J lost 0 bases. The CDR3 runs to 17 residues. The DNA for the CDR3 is TGTGCCAGCAGCTTCGGGACAGGGGGCCGTAGCAATCAGCCCCAGCATTTT. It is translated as CASSFGTGGRSNQPQHF.

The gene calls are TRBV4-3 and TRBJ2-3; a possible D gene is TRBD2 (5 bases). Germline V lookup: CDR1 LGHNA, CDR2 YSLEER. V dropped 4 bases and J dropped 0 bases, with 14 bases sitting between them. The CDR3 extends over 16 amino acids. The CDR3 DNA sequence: TGCGCCAGCAGCCTGGCCCTAGCAGTGAGCACAGATACGCAGTATTTT. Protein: CASSLALAVSTDTQYF.